The sequence of this TCR beta chain was determined in a study of T-cell memory formation after mild COVID-19. The CDR3 runs to 12 residues. Germline V gene sequence: CDR1 SGHTA, CDR2 FQGTGA. Between the trimmed V and J ends, which lost 5 bases and 9 bases, there was a span of 11 bases. Constant-segment primers and 5'RACE yielded cDNA libraries for TCR alpha and TCR beta, each carrying sample barcodes and UMIs. TCRdb redid the calling of the 5' RACE reads with MiXCR, one entry per CDR3 protein. The sample records roughly 150,000 distinct CDR3 sequences, around 13% being singletons. The V call is TRBV7-3, the J call TRBJ2-1; D is uncertain. Sample: PBMCs or a T cell subset sorted from them (not recorded which). The origin of this receptor is an adult woman who had mild COVID-19 (a few samples of this study predate the infection). Cell type and time point are not known. CDR3 protein: CASSPTRGEQFF. CDR3 nucleotide sequence: TGTGCCAGCAGCCCCACCCGAGGTGAGCAGTTCTTC.